Presented here are 19 T cell receptor beta chains from one specimen sequenced in a study of response to subunit inactivated influenza vaccine. TCRdb re-called the RT-PCR reads with MiXCR, one entry per CDR3 protein. The sample comprises about 700,000 distinct CDR3 sequences, around 13% of which are singletons, and about 7.4% rests with the top ten. Sequencing used PBMCs from blood, obtained approximately 15 days before vaccination. Receptor source: a man aged 50 or older who received an inactivated influenza vaccine.

The chain recombines TRBV9 with TRBJ2-1; no definite D call. With 4 bases removed from V and 2 bases from J, the gap between germline ends came to 16 bases. The CDR3 runs to 16 residues. The germline V gene encodes CDR1 SGDLS and CDR2 YYNGEE. This chain's CDR3 is CASSPQSGRTYNEQFF. The CDR3 DNA reads TGTGCCAGCAGCCCCCAGTCCGGACGGACCTACAATGAGCAGTTCTTC.

This clonotype was picked up a small number of times. The V call is TRBV21-1, the J call TRBJ1-5; TRBD1 is taken as the D call from the table, unchecked against the DNA. TRBV21-1 is a pseudogene locus. This CDR3 has 13 residues. The CDR3 here is CASSEGPEQPQHF. The CDR3 DNA reads TGTGCCAGCAGCGAAGGCCCCGAGCAGCCCCAGCATTTT.

The gene calls are TRBV5-6 and TRBJ1-5; TRBD1 matches 9 bases. The CDR3 is 14 residues long. Germline lookup yields CDR1 SGHDT and CDR2 YYEEEE. With 4 bases clipped from V and 7 bases from J, the junction kept 6 bases outside the gene matches. The CDR3 sequence is CASSRGQGQQPQHF. Written as DNA, the CDR3 is TGTGCCAGCAGCCGGGGACAGGGACAACAGCCCCAGCATTTT.

This clonotype was seen a handful of times. This chain links TRBV10-3 with TRBJ2-7; the D gene could be TRBD1 or TRBD2 (5 bases each). CDR1 is ENHRY and CDR2 is SYGVKD in the germline V gene. V shed 10 bases and J shed 3 bases, with 19 bases lying between them. The CDR3 sequence is 14 residues long. This CDR3 reads CATSHMDTSYEQYF. DNA for the CDR3: TGTGCCACTAGCCATATGGACACAAGCTACGAGCAGTACTTC.

The rearrangement uses TRBV4-2 and TRBJ2-1; 9 positions agree with TRBD1. Germline trimming cut 3 bases from V and 5 bases from J; bases unmatched to any gene: 8. The CDR3 extends over 16 amino acids. Per germline, CDR1 LGHNA and CDR2 YNFKEQ. The chain's CDR3 is CASSQEGQGFNNEQFF. Here the CDR3 DNA reads TGTGCCAGCAGCCAGGAGGGACAGGGATTTAACAATGAGCAGTTCTTC.

The J gene is TRBJ2-7, the V gene TRBV28; 7 bases agree with TRBD1. The trim removed 5 bases at V and 3 bases at J, leaving 7 bases unmatched. The germline V gene encodes CDR1 MDHEN and CDR2 SYDVKM. The CDR3 length is 14 residues. CDR3 region: CASSRPRDSYEQYF. The DNA of the CDR3 is TGTGCCAGCAGTCGACCCCGGGACAGCTACGAGCAGTACTTC.

This CDR3 is CATPGTSGGLPSYNEQFF. For the CDR3, the DNA is TGTGCCACCCCTGGGACTAGCGGGGGCCTACCGTCCTACAATGAGCAGTTCTTC. The chain has TRBV21-1 and TRBJ2-1; the listed D gene, TRBD2, was not tested against the DNA. TRBV21-1 is deemed a pseudogene. The CDR3 runs to 18 residues.

This clonotype was observed a handful of times. V and J are TRBV9 and TRBJ1-3; tentatively, D is TRBD1 (6 bases). Between the trimmed V and J ends, which lost 7 bases and 0 bases, there was a span of 14 bases. The CDR3 has 15 amino acids. The germline V gene encodes CDR1 SGDLS and CDR2 YYNGEE. In DNA, the CDR3 is TGTGCCAGCTCTCGTGGGGACATCTCTGGAAACACCATATATTTT. This encodes CASSRGDISGNTIYF. The full variable domain, rest sourced from reference TRBV9 and TRBJ1-3, is DSGVTQTPKHLITATGQRVTLRCSPRSGDLSVYWYQQSLDQGLQFLIQYYNGEERAKGNILERFSAQQFPDLHSELNLSSLELGDSALYFCASSRGDISGNTIYFGEGSWLTVV.

This clonotype has just a few counts. The rearrangement joins TRBV12-3 or TRBV12-4 to TRBJ2-3; 10 bases fit TRBD2. V was clipped by 2 bases and J by 2 bases; unmatched bases: 4. This CDR3 has 16 amino acids. This CDR3 is CASSLWLAGVTDTQYF. CDR3 sequence (DNA): TGTGCCAGCAGTTTATGGCTAGCGGGGGTCACAGATACGCAGTATTTT.

V gene TRBV30 combines with J gene TRBJ1-1, with TRBD1 as a possible D gene (6 bases). Trimming shortened V by 5 bases and J by 2 bases, and 12 bases separated the two germline ends. Germline V gene lookup returns CDR1 GTSNPN and CDR2 SVGIG (reference sequence). The CDR3 consists of 13 residues. The CDR3 nucleotides read TGTGCCTGGTCCGGACAGACCAACACTGAAGCTTTCTTT. Residues: CAWSGQTNTEAFF.

The chain carries TRBV19 and TRBJ2-6; D uncertain. V dropped 2 bases and J dropped 0 bases, with 2 bases sitting between them. Germline CDR1 is LNHDA and CDR2 is SQIVND (reference sequence). This CDR3 is built from 14 residues. CDR3 nucleotide sequence: TGTGCCAGTAGTATAATCTCTGGGGCCAACGTCCTGACTTTC. Residues: CASSIISGANVLTF.

The table lists this clonotype with a count of one. This rearrangement joins TRBV7-8 to TRBJ2-7, with 9 nucleotides matching TRBD2. The J segment lost 7 bases and the V segment lost 3 bases, leaving 19 bases of the junction unmatched. Per the germline V gene, CDR1 is SGHVS and CDR2 is FQNEAQ. The CDR3 extends over 18 amino acids. The CDR3 protein is CASSFPSGRPHDPGEQYF. The CDR3 coding sequence is TGTGCCAGCAGCTTCCCGAGCGGGAGGCCCCACGACCCGGGGGAGCAGTACTTC.

The chain recombines TRBV5-1 with TRBJ2-3, with 8 bases lining up with TRBD2. With 4 bases clipped from V and 4 bases from J, the junction kept 8 bases outside the gene matches. Germline loops: CDR1 SGHRS, CDR2 YFSETQ. The CDR3 contains 15 residues. CDR3 DNA: TGCGCCAGCAGCCCCACAAGGACTAGCCCAGATACGCAGTATTTT. Translating gives CASSPTRTSPDTQYF.

The V and J genes are TRBV7-6 and TRBJ2-5, with D perhaps TRBD1 or TRBD2 (5 bases each). Per germline, CDR1 SGHVS and CDR2 FNYEAQ. The CDR3 length is 13 residues. With 11 bases removed from V and 4 bases from J, the gap between germline ends came to 17 bases. Here the CDR3 reads CASGPQTAETQYF. CDR3 nucleotides: TGTGCCTCGGGACCGCAGACGGCAGAGACCCAGTACTTC.

The chain employs TRBV7-9 and TRBJ2-1, with a possible D match to TRBD2 (5 bases). The V gene's germline CDR1 is SEHNR and CDR2 FQNEAQ (reference sequence). The ends were cut back, 5 bases at V and 5 bases at J, with 13 bases in the middle. The CDR3 consists of 14 residues. DNA for the CDR3: TGTGCCAGCAGCCGCGGACTGCTAGACAATGAGCAGTTCTTC. Translation gives CASSRGLLDNEQFF.

This clonotype was seen many times. The rearrangement links TRBV12-3 or TRBV12-4 to TRBJ1-1, with TRBD1 as a possible D gene (6 bases). Trimming removed 5 bases at V and 6 bases at J, with 13 bases between. The CDR3 totals 13 residues. The CDR3 DNA reads TGTGCCAGCAGTCGGAAACAGGGCTCTGAAGCTTTCTTT. Its protein product is CASSRKQGSEAFF.

This chain joins TRBV20-1 and TRBJ2-7; D perhaps matches TRBD1 (6 bases). Trimming cost V 2 bases and J 2 bases, with 13 bases left between them. CDR1 DFQATT and CDR2 SNEGSKA come from the germline V gene (reference sequence). The CDR3 covers 14 residues. DNA of the CDR3: TGCAGTGCTAGACAGGGGCCCTTTACCTACGAGCAGTACTTC. It yields the protein CSARQGPFTYEQYF.

The rearrangement joins TRBV5-1 to TRBJ2-3; D may be TRBD2 (6 bases). CDR3 size: 18 residues. Germline CDR1 SGHRS, CDR2 YFSETQ. Trimming removed 5 bases from V and 0 bases from J, with 22 bases in between. Here the CDR3 reads CASSPADRSGPSTDTQYF. CDR3 in DNA: TGCGCCAGCAGTCCGGCCGACCGTAGCGGACCTAGCACAGATACGCAGTATTTT.

The table lists this clonotype with a few counts. V gene TRBV10-3 combines with J gene TRBJ1-2; D is undetermined. The CDR3 consists of 15 residues. Trimming left V 0 bases short and J 5 bases short, with 13 bases between. Germline CDR1 reads ENHRY; CDR2 reads SYGVKD. The DNA for the CDR3 is TGTGCCATCAGTGAGTCAGGAGCGTCGGGATATGGCTACACCTTC. Its protein product is CAISESGASGYGYTF.